This entry features one T cell receptor (beta chain) sequence. TCRdb re-called the 5' RACE reads; one entry per CDR3 protein, DNA not given. Its listing shows about 380,000 distinct CDR3 sequences. This record belongs to a study of monozygotic twins with inflammatory bowel disease. Per germline, CDR1 LGHDT and CDR2 YNNKEL (reference sequence). The CDR3 has 15 amino acids. This rearrangement joins TRBV3-1 to TRBJ2-7; TCRdb names TRBD1, which stays unverified in the absence of DNA. Sequencing was performed on blood. This TCR was recovered from a human donor with ulcerative colitis or Crohn's disease, or a healthy co-twin of an affected twin (not recorded which). CDR3 sequence: CASSLGVRSSYEQYF.